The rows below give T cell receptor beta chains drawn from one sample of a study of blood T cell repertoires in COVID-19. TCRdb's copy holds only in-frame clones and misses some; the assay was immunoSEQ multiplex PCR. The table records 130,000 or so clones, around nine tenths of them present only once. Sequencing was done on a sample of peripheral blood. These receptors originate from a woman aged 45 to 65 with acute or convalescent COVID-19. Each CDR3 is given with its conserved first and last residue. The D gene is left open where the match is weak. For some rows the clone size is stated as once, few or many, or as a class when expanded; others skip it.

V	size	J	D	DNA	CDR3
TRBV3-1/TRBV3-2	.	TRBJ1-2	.	TGTGCCAGCAGTCGACAGACCTCATATGGCTACACCTTC	CASSRQTSYGYTF
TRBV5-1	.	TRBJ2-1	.	TGCGCCAGCAGCTTGGGCCTCGGGCGGGGCAATGAGCAGTTCTTC	CASSLGLGRGNEQFF
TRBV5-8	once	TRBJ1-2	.	TGTGCCAGCAGCTTGATAGGACAGAGTCTTTACGTCGGATATGGCTACACCTTC	CASSLIGQSLYVGYGYTF
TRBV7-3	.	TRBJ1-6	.	TGTGCCAGCAGCACCGATCGGGATTCACCCCTCCACTTT	CASSTDRDSPLHF
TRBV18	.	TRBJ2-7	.	TGTGCCAGCTCCCCCGGACAGAACGAGCAGTACTTC	CASSPGQNEQYF
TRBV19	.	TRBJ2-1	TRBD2	TGTGCCAGTAGTGTGGGGGGGAGCTCCTACAATGAGCAGTTCTTC	CASSVGGSSYNEQFF
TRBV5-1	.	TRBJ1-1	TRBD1	TGCGCCAGCAGCTTCACCGGGACAGGGACCACTGAAGCTTTCTTT	CASSFTGTGTTEAFF
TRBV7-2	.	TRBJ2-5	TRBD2	TGTGCCAGCAGCCTCGGACTAGCGGGGGCGCAAGAGACCCAGTACTTC	CASSLGLAGAQETQYF
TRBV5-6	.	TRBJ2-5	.	TGTGCCAGCAGCTCCCTCCGGGACAACCAAGAGACCCAGTACTTC	CASSSLRDNQETQYF
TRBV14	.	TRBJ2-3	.	TGTGCCAGCGCTAGGGAGCCCACAGATACGCAGTATTTT	CASAREPTDTQYF
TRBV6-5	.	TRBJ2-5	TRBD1	TGTGCCAGCAGTTACTCCGGGACAGGATTTGGAGAGACCCAGTACTTC	CASSYSGTGFGETQYF
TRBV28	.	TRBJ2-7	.	TGTGCCAGCATCGGCCAGGGGGGCTACGAGCAGTACTTC	CASIGQGGYEQYF
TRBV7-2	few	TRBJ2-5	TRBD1	TGTGCCAGCAGCATCCGGGACAGAAAAGAGACCCAGTACTTC	CASSIRDRKETQYF
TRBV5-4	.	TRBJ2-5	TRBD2	TGTGCCAGCAGCTTGGCCGGGACTAGCGCAAAAGAGACCCAGTACTTC	CASSLAGTSAKETQYF
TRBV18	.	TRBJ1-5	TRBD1	TGTGCCAGCTCAGGGACAGGGGCGGATCAGCCCCAGCATTTT	CASSGTGADQPQHF
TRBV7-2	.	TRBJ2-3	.	TGTGCCAGCAGCTTAGGTAGTTTCCCCGGAGATACGCAGTATTTT	CASSLGSFPGDTQYF
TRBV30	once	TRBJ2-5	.	TGTGCCTGGAGTACGGGACAAGAGACCCAGTACTTC	CAWSTGQETQYF
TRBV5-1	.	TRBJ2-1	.	TGCGCCAGCAGCTTGGCCGGGATCAATGAGCAGTTCTTC	CASSLAGINEQFF
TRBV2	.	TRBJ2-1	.	TGTGCCAGCAGTGATCCTCGGCGAGGCGGCAATGAGCAGTTCTTC	CASSDPRRGGNEQFF
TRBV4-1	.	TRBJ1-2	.	TGCGCCAGCAGCCAGCTGGAGTTATATTCTAACTATGGCTACACCTTC	CASSQLELYSNYGYTF
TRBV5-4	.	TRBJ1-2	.	TGTGCCAGCAGCTTGGCGCCCTTTCACGTACAGTCCGGGGGATGGGGCTACACCTTC	CASSLAPFHVQSGGWGYTF
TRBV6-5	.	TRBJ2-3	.	TGTGCCAGCAGACCTCGACCGGAGGATACGCAGTATTTT	CASRPRPEDTQYF
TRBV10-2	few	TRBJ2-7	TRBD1	TGCGCCAGCCGACAGGGCTCGTACGAGCAGTACTTC	CASRQGSYEQYF
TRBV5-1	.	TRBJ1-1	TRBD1	TGCGCCAGCAGCGCAGGGGGCTGGACTGAAGCTTTCTTT	CASSAGGWTEAFF
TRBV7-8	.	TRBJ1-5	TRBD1	TGTGCCAGCAGCTTAGGGGGGGACAGGGGTTCGATGGGCAATCAGCCCCAGCATTTT	CASSLGGDRGSMGNQPQHF
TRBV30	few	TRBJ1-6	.	TGTGCCTGGAGCGAGACTGTTACGGATTCACCCCTCCACTTT	CAWSETVTDSPLHF
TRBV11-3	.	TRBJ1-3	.	TGTGCCAGCAGCTTAGCTCCGGGAAGAAACACCATATATTTT	CASSLAPGRNTIYF
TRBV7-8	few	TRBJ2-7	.	TGTGCCAGCAGCTTAGCGCGAGTCTACGAGCAGTACTTC	CASSLARVYEQYF
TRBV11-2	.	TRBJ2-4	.	TGTGCCAGCAGCCCAAGCAGGGCGACCAAAAACATTCAGTACTTC	CASSPSRATKNIQYF
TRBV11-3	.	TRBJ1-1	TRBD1	TGTGCCAGCAGCTTAGGAGGGACAGGGGGCGTGGAGCTTGAAGCTTTCTTT	CASSLGGTGGVELEAFF
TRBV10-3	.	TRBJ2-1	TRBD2	TGTGCCATCAGTGGCCGCGGGGGAGAGGGCGATGAGCAGTTCTTC	CAISGRGGEGDEQFF
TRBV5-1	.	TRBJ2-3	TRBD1	TGCGCCAGCAGCAATGAGGGACAGGGAACAGATACGCAGTATTTT	CASSNEGQGTDTQYF
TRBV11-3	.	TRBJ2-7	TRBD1	TGTGCCAGCAGCTTCGAAGGGACAGAATACGAGCAGTACTTC	CASSFEGTEYEQYF
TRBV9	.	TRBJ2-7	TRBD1	TGTGCCAGCAGCTCGGGACAGGGCTTTAGCGAGCAGTACTTC	CASSSGQGFSEQYF
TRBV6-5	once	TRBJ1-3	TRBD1	TGTGCCAGCAGTTACCGCTCGCCCGGACAGGGAATCACCATATATTTT	CASSYRSPGQGITIYF
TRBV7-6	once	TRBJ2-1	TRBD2	TGTGCCAGCAGCTCGACTAGCGGGAGCGGTGAGCAGTTCTTC	CASSSTSGSGEQFF
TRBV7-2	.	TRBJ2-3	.	TGTGCCAGCAGCTTAGGGGTCAGGAACACAGATACGCAGTATTTT	CASSLGVRNTDTQYF
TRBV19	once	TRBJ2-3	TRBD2	TGTGCCAGTAGTAGGACTAGCGGGAGCGCAGATACGCAGTATTTT	CASSRTSGSADTQYF
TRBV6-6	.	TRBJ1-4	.	TGTGCCAGCAGTTACTATGGCCAGGAGGGGGAAAAACTGTTTTTT	CASSYYGQEGEKLFF
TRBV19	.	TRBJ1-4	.	TGTGCCAGTAGTATAAGGGGCCTGAATGAAAAACTGTTTTTT	CASSIRGLNEKLFF
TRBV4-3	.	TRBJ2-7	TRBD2	TGCGCCAGCAGCTATAATACCGGGACTACCTACGAGCAGTACTTC	CASSYNTGTTYEQYF
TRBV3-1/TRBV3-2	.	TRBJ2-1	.	TGTGCCAGCAGCCGACGGGTGGATCCCTACAATGAGCAGTTCTTC	CASSRRVDPYNEQFF
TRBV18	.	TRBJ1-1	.	TGTGCCAGCTCGAATTGGGCGGGGACTGAAGCTTTCTTT	CASSNWAGTEAFF
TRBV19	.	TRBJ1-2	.	TGTGCCAGTAGTATAGATACCGGACAGTCTAACTATGGCTACACCTTC	CASSIDTGQSNYGYTF
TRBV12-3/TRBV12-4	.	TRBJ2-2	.	TGTGCCAGCAGTCAAACAGGAGCCGGGGAGCTGTTTTTT	CASSQTGAGELFF
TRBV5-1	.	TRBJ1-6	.	TGCGCCAGCAGCTTGGGGCATCCTAATTCACCCCTCCACTTT	CASSLGHPNSPLHF
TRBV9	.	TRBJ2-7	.	TGTGCCAGCAGCGTAGCGTCGCGGGGTACCCACGAGCAGTACTTC	CASSVASRGTHEQYF
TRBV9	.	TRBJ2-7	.	TGTGCCAGCAGCGCCGGGGACAACCCGGTCGAGCAGTACTTC	CASSAGDNPVEQYF
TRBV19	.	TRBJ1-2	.	TGTGCCAGTAGTCCTCGGGATAGAAATGGCTACACCTTC	CASSPRDRNGYTF
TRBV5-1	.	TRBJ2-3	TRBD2	TGCGCCAGCAGCTTCGGATCCGGGACTAACACAGATACGCAGTATTTT	CASSFGSGTNTDTQYF
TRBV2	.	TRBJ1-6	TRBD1	TGTGCCAGCAAGGGGGACAGGGGTCGATCACCCCTCCACTTT	CASKGDRGRSPLHF